A selection of T cell receptor beta chains follows, all from one sample in a study of T cell repertoires in ileal Crohn's disease. Measured with immunoSEQ multiplex PCR; TCRdb has only the in-frame clones, and not every one. This sample has about 4,200 clones; 76% occur once, and the top ten carry around 6.5%. Input material: ileal tissue. These receptors were taken from an adult with Crohn's disease. Each CDR3 is given with its conserved first and last residue. The D gene is left open where the match is weak. Size is omitted from some rows. Given values are once, few, many or a class for expanded clones.

d_gene: NA
j_gene: TRBJ2-5
v_gene: TRBV11-2
abundance: few
CDR3nt: TGTGCCAGCAGCTCATTAGTTGGGGGGCGCCAAGAGACCCAGTACTTC
CDR3aa: CASSSLVGGRQETQYF

d_gene: NA
j_gene: TRBJ2-3
v_gene: TRBV27
abundance: NA
CDR3nt: TGTGCCAGCAGTTTAAGGAGAGGCCTACCAGATACGCAGTATTTT
CDR3aa: CASSLRRGLPDTQYF

d_gene: NA
j_gene: TRBJ1-2
v_gene: TRBV10-3
abundance: NA
CDR3nt: TGTGCCATCAGTGAGTCTGAACAGACCCAGATGAGGGGCTACACCTTC
CDR3aa: CAISESEQTQMRGYTF

d_gene: TRBD1
j_gene: TRBJ1-1
v_gene: TRBV30
abundance: large
CDR3nt: TGTGCCACATGGGGGGGACAGGGGGCGTCGGGTGCTTTCTTT
CDR3aa: CATWGGQGASGAFF

d_gene: TRBD2
j_gene: TRBJ2-7
v_gene: TRBV11-2
abundance: NA
CDR3nt: TGTGCCAGCAGCTTAAATGGACTAGCGGGAGGGCCAAGCTCCTACGAGCAGTACTTC
CDR3aa: CASSLNGLAGGPSSYEQYF

d_gene: NA
j_gene: TRBJ2-7
v_gene: TRBV7-2
abundance: NA
CDR3nt: TGTGCCAGCAGCTTGGGTGGCCCTTACTCCTACGAGCAGTACTTC
CDR3aa: CASSLGGPYSYEQYF

d_gene: NA
j_gene: TRBJ1-5
v_gene: TRBV7-2
abundance: NA
CDR3nt: TGTGCCAGCAGCTTATCGCCCGGGAATCAGCCCCAGCATTTT
CDR3aa: CASSLSPGNQPQHF

d_gene: NA
j_gene: TRBJ2-1
v_gene: TRBV11-3
abundance: NA
CDR3nt: TGTGCCAGCAGCTTCGGGGAAGTTGGATACAATGAGCAGTTCTTC
CDR3aa: CASSFGEVGYNEQFF

d_gene: NA
j_gene: TRBJ2-1
v_gene: TRBV2
abundance: NA
CDR3nt: TGTGCCAGCGGTCCAGACAATGAGCAGTTCTTC
CDR3aa: CASGPDNEQFF

d_gene: NA
j_gene: TRBJ1-5
v_gene: TRBV19
abundance: NA
CDR3nt: TGTGCCAGTAGTATGGAGCGAGGGGCGCGTCAGCCCCAGCATTTT
CDR3aa: CASSMERGARQPQHF

d_gene: NA
j_gene: TRBJ2-5
v_gene: TRBV29-1
abundance: NA
CDR3nt: TGCAGCGTTGAGGGGGGCGGAGAGACCCAGTACTTC
CDR3aa: CSVEGGGETQYF

d_gene: NA
j_gene: TRBJ1-3
v_gene: TRBV5-4
abundance: NA
CDR3nt: TGTGCCAGCAGCTGGGGCGGCCTAGTCTCTGGAAACACCATATATTTT
CDR3aa: CASSWGGLVSGNTIYF

d_gene: NA
j_gene: TRBJ1-1
v_gene: TRBV28
abundance: NA
CDR3nt: TGTGCCAGCAGCCCTTGGGAGGGCCGAGGCACTGAAGCTTTCTTT
CDR3aa: CASSPWEGRGTEAFF

d_gene: TRBD1
j_gene: TRBJ1-2
v_gene: TRBV28
abundance: few
CDR3nt: TGTGCCAGCAGTTTGTCTGGGACAGTTCTTTATGGCTACACCTTC
CDR3aa: CASSLSGTVLYGYTF

d_gene: NA
j_gene: TRBJ1-1
v_gene: TRBV10-3
abundance: NA
CDR3nt: TGTGCCAGCAGACCGGGACAATTGAACACTGAAGCTTTCTTT
CDR3aa: CASRPGQLNTEAFF

d_gene: TRBD1
j_gene: TRBJ1-5
v_gene: TRBV29-1
abundance: NA
CDR3nt: TGCAGCGTTGCTGACAGGGTAATAGGACAGCCCCAGCATTTT
CDR3aa: CSVADRVIGQPQHF

d_gene: NA
j_gene: TRBJ2-3
v_gene: TRBV19
abundance: NA
CDR3nt: TGTGCCAGTAGTACGTCCCGGGGGACCTACTATGGCGGCACAGATACGCAGTATTTT
CDR3aa: CASSTSRGTYYGGTDTQYF

d_gene: TRBD2
j_gene: TRBJ2-2
v_gene: TRBV5-4
abundance: NA
CDR3nt: TGTGCCAGCTCCGGAGCTAGCGGGAGCAGATCCGGGGAGCTGTTTTTT
CDR3aa: CASSGASGSRSGELFF

d_gene: NA
j_gene: TRBJ1-5
v_gene: TRBV7-2
abundance: NA
CDR3nt: TGTGCCAGCAGCCATGGGGAGATTGCCAGATGGGATCAGCCCCAGCATTTT
CDR3aa: CASSHGEIARWDQPQHF

d_gene: NA
j_gene: TRBJ1-2
v_gene: TRBV15
abundance: few
CDR3nt: TGTGCCACCAGCAGAGATCATTCGGGGGCAGCGGCCTATGGCTACACCTTC
CDR3aa: CATSRDHSGAAAYGYTF

d_gene: NA
j_gene: TRBJ2-3
v_gene: TRBV2
abundance: NA
CDR3nt: TGTGCCAGCTCCACAAACGGGGGCGGGGACACAGATACGCAGTATTTT
CDR3aa: CASSTNGGGDTDTQYF

d_gene: NA
j_gene: TRBJ1-5
v_gene: TRBV7-9
abundance: NA
CDR3nt: TGTGCCAGCAGCTTAGCCTTTAGCAATCAGCCCCAGCATTTT
CDR3aa: CASSLAFSNQPQHF

d_gene: NA
j_gene: TRBJ1-4
v_gene: TRBV7-9
abundance: NA
CDR3nt: TGTGCCAGCAGCCCCGACAGGAAACTGTTTTTT
CDR3aa: CASSPDRKLFF

d_gene: NA
j_gene: TRBJ2-5
v_gene: TRBV11-2
abundance: once
CDR3nt: TGTGCCAGCAGCTTGGTCGCCCCGTGGGAGACCCAGTACTTC
CDR3aa: CASSLVAPWETQYF

d_gene: TRBD1
j_gene: TRBJ1-2
v_gene: TRBV5-1
abundance: NA
CDR3nt: TGCGCCAGCAGCCTCGGAGGGGGCGCAGGTGGCTACACCTTC
CDR3aa: CASSLGGGAGGYTF

d_gene: NA
j_gene: TRBJ1-1
v_gene: TRBV6-5
abundance: NA
CDR3nt: TGTGCCAGCAGCCCCGCCGACAGAACCGGGACTGAAGCTTTCTTT
CDR3aa: CASSPADRTGTEAFF

d_gene: NA
j_gene: TRBJ2-1
v_gene: TRBV7-2
abundance: NA
CDR3nt: TGTGCCAGCAGCTTAGATGTAGGTTTCAATGAGCAGTTCTTC
CDR3aa: CASSLDVGFNEQFF

d_gene: TRBD2
j_gene: TRBJ2-3
v_gene: TRBV28
abundance: NA
CDR3nt: TGTGCCAGCAGTTTATTCTCCGGGACTAGCGGCACAGATACGCAGTATTTT
CDR3aa: CASSLFSGTSGTDTQYF

d_gene: NA
j_gene: TRBJ1-2
v_gene: TRBV7-2
abundance: NA
CDR3nt: TGTGCCAGCAGCCCAGACATAGGGGTAATTAGTGGCTACACCTTC
CDR3aa: CASSPDIGVISGYTF

d_gene: TRBD1
j_gene: TRBJ1-1
v_gene: TRBV30
abundance: NA
CDR3nt: TGTGCCTGGAAGAGGCAGGGGGCGGAAGCTTTCTTT
CDR3aa: CAWKRQGAEAFF

d_gene: TRBD1
j_gene: TRBJ1-2
v_gene: TRBV10-1
abundance: NA
CDR3nt: TGCGCCAGCAGGGACAGGGGGAAGGGCTACACCTTC
CDR3aa: CASRDRGKGYTF

d_gene: NA
j_gene: TRBJ1-1
v_gene: TRBV5-6
abundance: NA
CDR3nt: TGTGCCAGCAGCCGAGGGAGGAACACTGAAGCTTTCTTT
CDR3aa: CASSRGRNTEAFF

d_gene: NA
j_gene: TRBJ1-6
v_gene: TRBV5-8
abundance: NA
CDR3nt: TGTGCCAGCAGCTTGGACGGGAATAATTCACCCCTCCACTTT
CDR3aa: CASSLDGNNSPLHF

d_gene: NA
j_gene: TRBJ1-1
v_gene: TRBV5-4
abundance: NA
CDR3nt: TGTGCCAGCAGCTCCCGGGAGCGGTTGAACACTGAAGCTTTCTTT
CDR3aa: CASSSRERLNTEAFF

d_gene: TRBD2
j_gene: TRBJ2-7
v_gene: TRBV7-2
abundance: NA
CDR3nt: TGTGCCAGCAGCCCGGGACTAGTCAACGAGCAGTACTTC
CDR3aa: CASSPGLVNEQYF

d_gene: NA
j_gene: TRBJ2-7
v_gene: TRBV12-5
abundance: NA
CDR3nt: TGTGCTAGTGGTTTAGGCCAGTACTACGAGCAGTACTTC
CDR3aa: CASGLGQYYEQYF

d_gene: NA
j_gene: TRBJ1-2
v_gene: TRBV7-8
abundance: once
CDR3nt: TGTGCCAGCAGCTTAGCAGGGGTCCGGGGCTATGGCTACACCTTC
CDR3aa: CASSLAGVRGYGYTF

d_gene: TRBD2
j_gene: TRBJ2-1
v_gene: TRBV11-1
abundance: NA
CDR3nt: TGTGCCAGCAGCTTGCTGAAGACTAGCGGGGGAGAGCAGTTCTTC
CDR3aa: CASSLLKTSGGEQFF

d_gene: NA
j_gene: TRBJ1-4
v_gene: TRBV5-1
abundance: NA
CDR3nt: TGCGCCAGCAGCTTAGACAGCAGCTCCAGAAAACTGTTTTTT
CDR3aa: CASSLDSSSRKLFF

d_gene: NA
j_gene: TRBJ1-2
v_gene: TRBV29-1
abundance: NA
CDR3nt: TGCAGCGTTGTCGTGGATTATGGCTACACCTTC
CDR3aa: CSVVVDYGYTF

d_gene: TRBD2
j_gene: TRBJ2-7
v_gene: TRBV5-4
abundance: NA
CDR3nt: TGTGCCACCGGGAGGCAGGGTCTCTACGAGCAGTACTTC
CDR3aa: CATGRQGLYEQYF

d_gene: NA
j_gene: TRBJ1-5
v_gene: TRBV7-8
abundance: NA
CDR3nt: TGTGCCAGCAGCTTAGGACAGGCAGGGGAGGGACAGCCCCAGCATTTT
CDR3aa: CASSLGQAGEGQPQHF

d_gene: TRBD2
j_gene: TRBJ2-7
v_gene: TRBV7-9
abundance: NA
CDR3nt: TGTGCCAGCAGCGTCTGGACTAGCTTGAGCGAGCAGTACTTC
CDR3aa: CASSVWTSLSEQYF

d_gene: NA
j_gene: TRBJ2-3
v_gene: TRBV19
abundance: NA
CDR3nt: TGTGCCAGTAGTACAGGGCCAGATACGCAGTATTTT
CDR3aa: CASSTGPDTQYF

d_gene: NA
j_gene: TRBJ2-7
v_gene: TRBV6-5
abundance: NA
CDR3nt: TGTGCCAGCAGGAGACATGACGGAGTCTACGAGCAGTACTTC
CDR3aa: CASRRHDGVYEQYF

d_gene: NA
j_gene: TRBJ1-1
v_gene: TRBV5-4
abundance: NA
CDR3nt: TGTGCCAGCAGCTTACAGGAGAACACTGAAGCTTTCTTT
CDR3aa: CASSLQENTEAFF

d_gene: TRBD1
j_gene: TRBJ2-7
v_gene: TRBV4-1
abundance: NA
CDR3nt: TGCGCCAGCAGTATTTCCGGGACAGGGAGCTCCTACGAGCAGTACTTC
CDR3aa: CASSISGTGSSYEQYF

d_gene: NA
j_gene: TRBJ2-3
v_gene: TRBV7-2
abundance: NA
CDR3nt: TGTGCCAGCAGCTTATCGCCGGACGGGGATACGCAGTATTTT
CDR3aa: CASSLSPDGDTQYF

d_gene: NA
j_gene: TRBJ2-7
v_gene: TRBV2
abundance: NA
CDR3nt: TGTGCCAGCAGGGAAAGGTGGGGGGCAAGAACCTACGAGCAGTACTTC
CDR3aa: CASRERWGARTYEQYF

d_gene: NA
j_gene: TRBJ2-3
v_gene: TRBV19
abundance: NA
CDR3nt: TGTGCCAGTCGTGGGGCAGATACGCAGTATTTT
CDR3aa: CASRGADTQYF

d_gene: TRBD2
j_gene: TRBJ2-5
v_gene: TRBV7-2
abundance: NA
CDR3nt: TGTGCCAGCACCCCGGGGTTTGGGGGGGAAGAGACCCAGTACTTC
CDR3aa: CASTPGFGGEETQYF

d_gene: TRBD1
j_gene: TRBJ1-5
v_gene: TRBV7-2
abundance: NA
CDR3nt: TGTGCCAGCAGCTTAAGGACAGGGGCAGGGCAGCCCCAGCATTTT
CDR3aa: CASSLRTGAGQPQHF

d_gene: TRBD1
j_gene: TRBJ1-1
v_gene: TRBV5-1
abundance: few
CDR3nt: TGCGCCAGCACCTCAGATCCCGGGACAGGGGCGTCGGGAGCTTTCTTT
CDR3aa: CASTSDPGTGASGAFF

d_gene: NA
j_gene: TRBJ2-7
v_gene: TRBV6-1
abundance: NA
CDR3nt: TGTGCCAGCAGTGAAGGAGAAGCAGGGAGATACGAGCAGTACTTC
CDR3aa: CASSEGEAGRYEQYF

d_gene: NA
j_gene: TRBJ1-2
v_gene: TRBV4-3
abundance: few
CDR3nt: TGCGCCAGCAGCCAAGAGGTCCAGAGAGGGTATGGCTACACCTTC
CDR3aa: CASSQEVQRGYGYTF

d_gene: NA
j_gene: TRBJ2-1
v_gene: TRBV7-2
abundance: once
CDR3nt: TGTGCCAGCAGCCAGGACTATTCCACCTACAATGAGCAGTTCTTC
CDR3aa: CASSQDYSTYNEQFF

d_gene: NA
j_gene: TRBJ2-1
v_gene: TRBV7-9
abundance: NA
CDR3nt: TGTGCCAGCAGCTTAGAGGGGCGGGGAAAGCAGTTCTTC
CDR3aa: CASSLEGRGKQFF